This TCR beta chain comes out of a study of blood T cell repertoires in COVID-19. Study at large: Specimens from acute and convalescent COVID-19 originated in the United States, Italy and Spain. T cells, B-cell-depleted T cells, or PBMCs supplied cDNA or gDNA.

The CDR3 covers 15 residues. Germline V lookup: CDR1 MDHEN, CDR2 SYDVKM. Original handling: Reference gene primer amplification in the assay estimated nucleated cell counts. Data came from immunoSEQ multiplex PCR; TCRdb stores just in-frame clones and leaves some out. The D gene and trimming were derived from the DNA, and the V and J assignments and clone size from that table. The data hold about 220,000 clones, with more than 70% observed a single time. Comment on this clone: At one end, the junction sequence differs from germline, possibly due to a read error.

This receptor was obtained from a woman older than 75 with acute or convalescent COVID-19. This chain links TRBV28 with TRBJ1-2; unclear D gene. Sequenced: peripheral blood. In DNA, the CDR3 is TGTGCCAGCAGTTTATTGGCAGGCCTTAACGATGGCTACACCTTC. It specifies CASSLLAGLNDGYTF.